The 19 T cell receptor beta chains presented below share a single source sample, sequenced in a study of regulatory T cells in long-lasting Graves disease. The time point denotes: newly diagnosed GD, antithyroid drugs for less than 3 months. Generation of the TCR library employed RNA extracted from PBMCs. CDR3-region Arm-PCR and iRepertoire HTBI primers produced the TCR beta libraries. TCRdb processed the multiplex PCR reads anew with MiXCR; each CDR3 protein has one entry. The sample lists 400,000 to 450,000 distinct CDR3 sequences; around 15% were seen once. The same sample was also used in a study of T cells in Graves' hyperthyroidism and ophthalmopathy.

The input for sequencing was peripheral blood mononuclear cells (PBMCs), taken at new diagnosis, from a patient treated with antithyroid drugs. These receptors originate from a woman under 40 with Graves disease.

The chain employs TRBV5-1 and TRBJ2-5; possible D gene TRBD2, 6 bases. The CDR3 length is 14 residues. Trimming cost V 4 bases and J 4 bases, with 14 bases left between them. From germline, CDR1 is SGHRS and CDR2 YFSETQ. The CDR3 loop is CASSAPGVRETQYF. CDR3 in DNA: TGCGCCAGCAGCGCGCCGGGAGTTCGAGAGACCCAGTACTTC.

A word on this clonotype: This may come from a read error, since a much larger clone is one base off. The chain carries TRBV5-4 and TRBJ2-3; 7 bases agree with TRBD1. CDR3 length equals 15 residues. V lost 3 bases to trimming and J lost 2 bases; unmatched junction nucleotides: 6. The germline gives CDR1 SGHNT, CDR2 YYREEE (reference sequence). In DNA form, the CDR3 reads TGTGCCAGCAGCTCTCTGGGACAGAACACAGATACGCAGTATTTT. Translation gives CASSSLGQNTDTQYF. The full variable domain, in which reference TRBV5-4 and TRBJ2-3 provide the parts outside the CDR3, is ETGVTQSPTHLIKTRGQQVTLRCSSQSGHNTVSWYQQALGQGPQFIFQYYREEENGRGNFPPRFSGLQFPNYSSELNVNALELDDSALYLCASSSLGQNTDTQYFGPGTRLTVL.

This clonotype was detected many times. The gene calls are TRBV24-1 and TRBJ2-3, with a possible D match to TRBD1 (6 bases). Germline V gene data show CDR1 as KGHDR and CDR2 as SFDVKD. V lost 4 bases and J 2 bases, leaving 12 bases between the germline ends. The CDR3 has 15 amino acids. CDR3 amino acids: CATSDTTGFTDTQYF. DNA for the CDR3: TGTGCCACCAGTGACACCACAGGGTTCACAGATACGCAGTATTTT.

A remark on this clonotype: Germline and junction disagree at one end, which may indicate a read error. The V call is TRBV3-1, the J call TRBJ2-1; 12 bases match TRBD2. CDR3 length equals 15 residues. Per germline, CDR1 LGHDT and CDR2 YNNKEL (reference sequence). The CDR3, as DNA: TGTGCCAGCAGTCCGACTAGCGGGAGTTTTTATGAGCGGTTCTTC. Translation gives CASSPTSGSFYERFF.

This clonotype appeared a few times. The genes are TRBV27 and TRBJ1-1; D perhaps matches TRBD1 (6 bases). V was trimmed by 3 bases and J by 3 bases, leaving 11 bases between them. The CDR3 consists of 14 residues. Looked up from germline, CDR1 is MNHEY and CDR2 is SMNVEV (reference sequence). This CDR3 is CASSFMGADTEAFF. The CDR3 bases are TGTGCCAGCAGTTTTATGGGGGCCGACACTGAAGCTTTCTTT.

Remarks on this clonotype: A far larger clone is only one base removed, so a read error is likely. This chain links TRBV7-9 with TRBJ2-3, with 12 nucleotides matching TRBD2. The DNA end is more similar to TRBJ2-7, so the J call may be wrong. This CDR3 contains 16 residues. Germline values: CDR1 SEHNR, CDR2 FQNEAQ (reference sequence). The CDR3, as DNA: TGTGCCAGCAGCTTAGGACTAGCGGGAGTTTACAATGAGCAGTACTTC. This sequence encodes CASSLGLAGVYNEQYF.

CDR3 bases: TGCGCCAGCAGCCAAGATAGTCGGGGGGAGCAATCTGAAGCTTTCTTT. It translates to CASSQDSRGEQSEAFF. The V call is TRBV4-1, the J call TRBJ1-1, with D perhaps TRBD1 (5 bases). The CDR3 is made up of 16 amino acids. V lost 0 bases and J lost 6, with 17 bases in between. Looked up from germline, CDR1 is MGHRA and CDR2 is YSYEKL.

This clonotype was found a few times. The chain uses TRBV6-2 or TRBV6-3 and TRBJ1-4, with 12 bases identical to TRBD1. Germline V lookup: CDR1 MNHEY, CDR2 SVGEGT. The CDR3 runs to 19 residues. Trimming took 4 bases from V and 0 from J; bases not matched to a gene: 9. The CDR3 sequence is CASSFPGTGGEATNEKLFF. CDR3 coding DNA: TGTGCCAGCAGTTTCCCCGGGACAGGGGGCGAGGCAACTAATGAAAAACTGTTTTTT.

This clonotype was detected many times. This CDR3 reads CASSRGGLNTGELFF. The CDR3 DNA follows: TGTGCCAGCAGCCGAGGAGGCCTAAACACCGGGGAGCTGTTTTTT. The V and J genes are TRBV7-9 and TRBJ2-2; TRBD2 might be the D (5 bases). Trimming removed 5 bases at V and 2 bases at J, with 12 bases between. Germline V gene sequence: CDR1 SEHNR, CDR2 FQNEAQ (reference sequence). The CDR3 totals 15 residues.

This clonotype came up many times. The chain links TRBV7-6 to TRBJ2-7; 7 bases agree with TRBD2. This CDR3 has 15 amino acids. Germline V gene sequence: CDR1 SGHVS, CDR2 FNYEAQ. J gave up 0 bases and V 4 bases, and 6 bases lay outside the gene matches. The CDR3 DNA follows: TGTGCCAGCAGCTCCTGGAGCGGGGTCTCCTACGAGCAGTACTTC. Amino acids: CASSSWSGVSYEQYF.

The chain combines TRBV28 with TRBJ2-6, with TRBD2 matching 10 bases. The J segment lost 4 bases and the V segment lost 3 bases, leaving 6 bases of the junction unmatched. Germline-derived CDR1 and CDR2 are MDHEN and SYDVKM. The CDR3 totals 17 residues. The CDR3 sequence: CASSLTAGGQGANVLTF. CDR3 bases: TGTGCCAGCAGTTTGACAGCGGGAGGGCAGGGGGCCAACGTCCTGACTTTC.

This clonotype was detected many times. The genes are TRBV11-2 and TRBJ1-2, with D possibly being TRBD1 (5 bases). The germline V and J ends were trimmed by 2 bases and 3 bases, with 16 bases remaining between them. The CDR3 is 16 amino acids. The V gene's germline CDR1 is SGHAT and CDR2 FQNNGV. The CDR3 sequence is CASSLTPRQGYYGYTF. CDR3 in DNA: TGTGCCAGCAGCTTAACGCCTCGGCAGGGATACTATGGCTACACCTTC.

Of note for this clonotype: One base away lies a much larger clone, so this may be a sequencing read error. This sequence joins TRBV30 and TRBJ2-7; no clear D gene. Per germline, CDR1 GTSNPN and CDR2 SVGIG (reference sequence). This CDR3 spans 15 amino acids. In DNA form, the CDR3 reads TGTGCCTGGGGTGTACTGGGGATACGGGCCTACGAGCAGTACTTC. Translating it yields CAWGVLGIRAYEQYF.

This clonotype was seen more than once but under ten times. The chain has TRBV18 and TRBJ1-2; TRBD1 matches at 7 bases. This CDR3 has 13 residues. Germline lookup yields CDR1 KGHSH and CDR2 LQKENI. V dropped 6 bases and J dropped 8; count of bases not matched to a gene: 9. The CDR3 nucleotides are TGTGCCAGCTCCCCCCCCGGGACAGTCGGCTACACCTTC. This gives the protein CASSPPGTVGYTF.

This clonotype was counted between two and nine times. The rearrangement links TRBV11-2 to TRBJ2-5; 11 bases align to TRBD2. The junction had 15 bases not matched to a gene; V was cut back by 5 bases and J by 1 base. CDR1 is SGHAT, CDR2 FQNNGV, per germline. The CDR3 is made up of 19 amino acids. The CDR3 coding sequence is TGTGCCAGCAGCCGGCACCTTGTGACTAGCGGGACGGCCCAAGAGACCCAGTACTTC. It specifies CASSRHLVTSGTAQETQYF.

This clonotype was counted only a few times. The J gene is TRBJ1-1, the V gene TRBV6-1; TRBD1 agrees at 7 bases. Trimming removed 7 bases from V and 4 bases from J; junction bases left unmatched: 12. The length of the CDR3 is 15 residues. Germline V lookup: CDR1 MNHNS, CDR2 SASEGT. The CDR3 nucleotides are TGTGCCAGCACCCCTGGGGGACAGCGCCCCACTGAAGCTTTCTTT. Its protein product is CASTPGGQRPTEAFF.

This clonotype was recorded many times. The chain combines TRBV12-3 or TRBV12-4 with TRBJ1-4; the D gene is possibly TRBD1 (5 bases). CDR3 size: 13 residues. The V and J ends lost 6 bases and 8 bases respectively, with 13 bases between them. The CDR3 coding sequence is TGTGCCAGCAGGGCGGGGGGGGAGGAAAAACTGTTTTTT. Its protein is CASRAGGEEKLFF.

In this sample, this clonotype turned up a few times. A read error may produce the germline difference seen at one junction end. This rearrangement joins TRBV4-1 to TRBJ1-2; D call uncertain. The CDR3 is 12 residues long. In germline, CDR1 is MGHRA, CDR2 YSYEKL. CDR3 sequence (DNA): TGCGCCAGCAGCCAAGATATCTATGGCTGCACCTTC. This codes for CASSQDIYGCTF.

This clonotype was seen a few times. This chain joins TRBV18 and TRBJ1-3; no definite D call. The ends were cut back, 3 bases at V and 0 bases at J, with 6 bases in the middle. The CDR3 has 14 amino acids. Germline lookup yields CDR1 KGHSH and CDR2 LQKENI. The CDR3 loop is CASSPDGSGNTIYF. In DNA, the CDR3 is TGTGCCAGCTCACCGGACGGCTCTGGAAACACCATATATTTT.